This T cell receptor beta chain derives from a study of blood T cell repertoires in COVID-19. Study details: Acute and convalescent COVID-19 specimens originated in the United States, Italy and Spain.

How the authors handled the data: Reference gene primer amplification gave estimated nucleated cell counts. The table came from immunoSEQ multiplex PCR; TCRdb's copy has only in-frame clones and leaves some out. The V and J calls and clone size were taken over from that table, and D and trimming were inferred from the DNA. This table holds approximately 330,000 clones, roughly 90% found once. The germline gives CDR1 MNHEY, CDR2 SVGAGI. This CDR3 region has 13 residues. The V and J ends lost 8 bases and 1 base respectively, with 6 bases between them. V and J are TRBV6-5 and TRBJ2-6; D ambiguous. Specimen: peripheral blood. The sequence was collected from a woman aged 50 to 60 with active or convalescent COVID-19. The CDR3 coding sequence is TGTGCCAGCGCGTTGTCTGGGGCCAACGTCCTGACTTTC. Protein sequence: CASALSGANVLTF.